This entry lists 4 T cell receptor beta chains sequenced from one sample in a study of Ad26.COV2.S vaccination and SARS-CoV-2 variants. The treatment is: about 20 received Ad26.COV2.S at low or high dose, single or two shots; 5 received placebo; per-sample allocation not given. Samples were taken on day 63 after the first vaccine or placebo injection. Clones were sequenced by immunoSEQ multiplex PCR, and TCRdb holds only the in-frame ones, with some missing. Counted here are 360,000 or so clones, roughly 84% occurring once; the ten biggest clones make up about 3.4%. The sequencing here drew on peripheral blood, taken in a trial of Ad26.COV2.S vaccine versus placebo. The receptors originated from a person aged 18-65 years who received the Ad26.COV2.S COVID-19 vaccine or a placebo.

The gene calls are TRBV19 and TRBJ1-5, with D unclear. The CDR3 totals 16 residues. The ends were cut back, 5 bases at V and 6 bases at J, with 20 bases in the middle. Per the germline V gene, CDR1 is LNHDA and CDR2 is SQIVND (reference sequence). CDR3 bases: TGTGCCAGTAGTCTCCCCGGGAGCCCCGGCGGTCAGCCCCAGCATTTT. Its translation is CASSLPGSPGGQPQHF.

This clone was found once. The chain combines TRBV9 with TRBJ1-4; weak D call: TRBD1 (6 bases). Germline CDR1 reads SGDLS; CDR2 reads YYNGEE. Trimming shortened V by 0 bases and J by 7 bases, and 19 bases separated the two germline ends. The CDR3 consists of 17 residues. The CDR3 here is CASSVEGGGPPGEKLFF. The CDR3 nucleotides are TGTGCCAGCAGCGTAGAAGGGGGGGGACCCCCGGGTGAAAAACTGTTTTTT. Together with reference TRBV9 and TRBJ1-4, the CDR3 gives the full variable domain: DSGVTQTPKHLITATGQRVTLRCSPRSGDLSVYWYQQSLDQGLQFLIQYYNGEERAKGNILERFSAQQFPDLHSELNLSSLELGDSALYFCASSVEGGGPPGEKLFFGSGTQLSVL.

The CDR3: CASSWVRGPNSPLHF. DNA of the CDR3: TGTGCCAGCAGCTGGGTGCGGGGTCCGAATTCACCCCTCCACTTT. The genes are TRBV11-2 and TRBJ1-6; D gene ambiguous. Trimming stripped 4 bases from V and 7 bases from J, with 14 bases between. Germline CDR1 SGHAT, CDR2 FQNNGV. The CDR3 runs to 15 residues.

This chain uses TRBV7-6 with TRBJ2-7, with TRBD1 as a possible D gene (5 bases). Looked up from germline, CDR1 is SGHVS and CDR2 is FNYEAQ. The CDR3 covers 12 residues. V lost 9 bases to trimming and J lost 1 base, with 10 bases between them. CDR3 loop: CASKGISYEQYF. The DNA for the CDR3 is TGTGCCAGTAAGGGGATATCCTACGAGCAGTACTTC.